The 11 T cell receptor beta chains given below trace back to one sample, sequenced in a study of response to subunit inactivated influenza vaccine. TCRdb used MiXCR to reprocess the RT-PCR reads, holding one entry per CDR3 protein. The sample lists around 200,000 distinct CDR3 sequences; about 10% were seen once. Here the sequenced sample was non-naive T cells sorted from PBMCs, taken on the day of vaccination. These receptors were collected from a man aged 45 to 65 who received an inactivated influenza vaccine.

This clonotype was seen more than once but under ten times. The rearrangement links TRBV4-2 to TRBJ2-7; 7 positions match TRBD2. The germline V gene encodes CDR1 LGHNA and CDR2 YNFKEQ. V gave up 3 bases and J gave up 0 bases; unmatched junction bases: 11. The CDR3 spans 17 residues. CDR3 sequence reads: CASSHPKGGGSSYEQYF. The CDR3 nucleotides read TGTGCCAGCAGCCACCCCAAGGGCGGGGGAAGCTCCTACGAGCAGTACTTC.

This clonotype was observed a handful of times. The chain employs TRBV20-1 and TRBJ2-2; TRBD1 agrees at 10 bases. Germline CDR1 DFQATT, CDR2 SNEGSKA (reference sequence). The CDR3 length is 16 residues. Trimming at V came to 7 bases and at J to 6 bases, leaving 14 bases not matched to a gene. As DNA, the CDR3 is TGCAGTGGCCGTCCCGGGACAGGGGTTCGAGCCGGGGAGCTGTTTTTT. Translation gives CSGRPGTGVRAGELFF.

Only a few counts were recorded for this clonotype. This chain's CDR3 is CASSRRQGVGQGSEQYF. The CDR3 nucleotides are TGCGCCAGCAGCCGCCGGCAGGGTGTGGGACAGGGAAGCGAGCAGTACTTC. V is TRBV4-3 and J is TRBJ2-7, with 9 bases identical to TRBD1. V lost 4 bases and J lost 6; bases outside the gene matches: 16. This CDR3 is 17 amino acids long. Per germline, CDR1 LGHNA and CDR2 YSLEER.

This clonotype was counted between two and nine times. The rearrangement uses TRBV11-2 and TRBJ2-7; D is possibly TRBD1 (6 bases). The CDR3 covers 14 residues. Trimming stripped 5 bases from V and 5 bases from J, with 16 bases between. Germline CDR1 and CDR2: SGHAT and FQNNGV. The CDR3, as DNA: TGTGCCAGCAGCCCTCGCAGGACAGCCCACGAGCAGTACTTC. Protein: CASSPRRTAHEQYF.

The CDR3 loop reads CASSETKETQYF. CDR3 nucleotide sequence: TGTGCCAGCAGTGAGACTAAAGAGACCCAGTACTTC. The V and J genes are TRBV28 and TRBJ2-5; TRBD2 might be the D (5 bases). The germline V gene encodes CDR1 MDHEN and CDR2 SYDVKM. The CDR3 totals 12 residues. Trimming shortened V by 5 bases and J by 3 bases, and 7 bases separated the two germline ends.

This clonotype appeared many times. The CDR3, as DNA: TGTGCCAGCAGCTTAGCATACGACGGAACCTACGAGCAGTACTTC. It is translated as CASSLAYDGTYEQYF. The chain joins TRBV7-9 to TRBJ2-7; D is uncertain. V was pared by 0 bases and J by 2 bases, with 11 bases between. The CDR3 is 15 amino acids. Germline CDR1 SEHNR, CDR2 FQNEAQ (reference sequence).

In its sample, this clonotype was seen many times. The chain combines TRBV4-1 with TRBJ2-7; no firm D call. CDR1 and CDR2 (germline): MGHRA, YSYEKL. The CDR3 has 16 residues. V was pared by 6 bases and J by 2 bases, with 20 bases between. This CDR3 is CASRLRPGLTPYEQYF. The DNA of the CDR3 is TGCGCCAGCAGGCTCCGCCCGGGTTTGACTCCCTACGAGCAGTACTTC.

The rearrangement links TRBV25-1 to TRBJ2-2, with TRBD1 matching over 9 bases. CDR1 and CDR2 (germline): MGHDK, SYGVNS. This CDR3 spans 15 amino acids. V lost 5 bases and J lost 5; bases outside the gene matches: 6. The CDR3 bases are TGTGCCAGCAGTCAGGACAGGGGAGGAACCGGGGAGCTGTTTTTT. Amino acid sequence: CASSQDRGGTGELFF.

This clonotype was counted only a few times. V is TRBV19 and J is TRBJ1-5, with 8 bases fitting TRBD1. V shed 7 bases and J 0 bases; nucleotides not matched to a gene: 5. Germline lookup yields CDR1 LNHDA and CDR2 SQIVND (reference sequence). This CDR3 has 15 amino acids. The CDR3 spells CASTTTGGSNQPQHF. CDR3 bases: TGTGCCAGTACCACCACAGGGGGTAGCAATCAGCCCCAGCATTTT.

This clonotype was found a few times. The CDR3 loop is CASSQRQGAEKLFF. As DNA, the CDR3 is TGTGCCAGCAGCCAACGACAAGGGGCCGAAAAACTGTTTTTT. This chain joins TRBV7-9 and TRBJ1-4, with D tentatively TRBD1 (5 bases). Germline loops: CDR1 SEHNR, CDR2 FQNEAQ (reference sequence). Trimming removed 5 bases from V and 8 bases from J, with 15 bases in between. The CDR3 totals 14 residues.

V usage is TRBV4-2 and J usage is TRBJ1-5; TRBD1 aligns across 7 bases. Germline V gene data show CDR1 as LGHNA and CDR2 as YNFKEQ. V trimming: 0 bases; J trimming: 7 bases; junction bases outside the gene matches: 6. The CDR3 has 15 residues. For the CDR3, the DNA is TGTGCCAGCAGCCAAGACGGAGACAGGGTCCAGCCCCAGCATTTT. This encodes CASSQDGDRVQPQHF.